This is a list of T cell receptor beta chains from one sample in a study of blood T cells in healthy people across ages. TCRdb processed the 5' RACE reads anew with MiXCR; each CDR3 protein has one entry. This table has about 1.8 million distinct CDR3 sequences, around 50% appearing once. Sequenced input: blood. The receptors shown here come from a woman in her thirties or forties in good health. CDR3s include the opening cysteine and the closing phenylalanine or tryptophan. The order of the fields is V gene, D gene, J gene, clone size, CDR3 DNA, CDR3 protein. A D gene is named only where the DNA matches it firmly. Rows give clone size only sometimes, using once, few, many, or a class for an expanded clone.

>TRBV27|NA|TRBJ1-1|few
TGTGCCAGCAGTAACCGACAGGAGGCTAACACTGAAGCTTTCTTT
CASSNRQEANTEAFF
>TRBV7-2|TRBD1|TRBJ1-2|NA
TGTGCCAGCAGCTTAGACGGACAGGTCATCTATGGCTACACCTTC
CASSLDGQVIYGYTF
>TRBV12-3/TRBV12-4|TRBD1|TRBJ2-5|NA
TGTGCCAGCAGTAAGGGGGCGCCGGGAGAGACCCAGTACTTC
CASSKGAPGETQYF
>TRBV2|NA|TRBJ2-4|once
TGTGCCAGCACCGGGGCTGAGGGGCTAGCCAAAAACATTCAGTACTTC
CASTGAEGLAKNIQYF
>TRBV25-1|NA|TRBJ1-2|NA
TGTGCCAGCAGTGTCGGGTGGCCTAACTATGGCTACACCTTC
CASSVGWPNYGYTF
>TRBV25-1|NA|TRBJ1-2|NA
TGTGCCAGCACGGCGGGAACGGGCTACACCTTC
CASTAGTGYTF
>TRBV28|TRBD1|TRBJ2-2|NA
TGTGCCAGCAGAGAGGCCGGGACAGGCTCAGCCGGGGAGCTGTTTTTT
CASREAGTGSAGELFF
>TRBV3-1|NA|TRBJ2-5|NA
TGTGCCAGCAGCCAAGGGACGAAGAGGCGAGAGACCCAGTACTTC
CASSQGTKRRETQYF
>TRBV20-1|NA|TRBJ1-2|NA
TGCAGTGCTAGAGGACACCGCTATGGCTACACCTTC
CSARGHRYGYTF
>TRBV27|NA|TRBJ1-2|few
TGTGCCAGCAGTTTACATTCGGGGCAGGGGAACTATGGCTACACCTTC
CASSLHSGQGNYGYTF
>TRBV6-6|NA|TRBJ1-2|few
TGTGCCAGCAGTTGGGGGCGGGAGTATGGCTACACCTTC
CASSWGREYGYTF
>TRBV4-1|NA|TRBJ2-3|NA
TGCGCCAGCAGCCAAGATTCCGCAGGGCGTTCAGATACGCAGTATTTT
CASSQDSAGRSDTQYF
>TRBV5-1|NA|TRBJ2-1|many
TGCGCCAGCAGCTTGGCAGGGGGGATGCCCTACAATGAGCAGTTCTTC
CASSLAGGMPYNEQFF
>TRBV28|TRBD1|TRBJ1-2|NA
TGTGCCAGCAGTCCACCGGGACAGGGGTTGAATGGCTACACCTTC
CASSPPGQGLNGYTF
>TRBV7-2|NA|TRBJ2-3|NA
TGTGCCAGCACCAAGACCCACACAGATACGCAGTATTTT
CASTKTHTDTQYF
>TRBV2|TRBD2|TRBJ2-3|NA
TGTGCCACTTCGGGGGGGCTCGGAGATACGCAGTATTTT
CATSGGLGDTQYF
>TRBV7-8|NA|TRBJ2-1|NA
TGTGCCAGCGGCCCCGGGACGGGGTTGTTAAATGAGCAGTTCTTC
CASGPGTGLLNEQFF
>TRBV5-1|NA|TRBJ2-1|NA
TGCGCCAGCAACGGGGGTGTAAATGAGCAGTTCTTC
CASNGGVNEQFF
>TRBV7-2|NA|TRBJ1-5|NA
TGTGCCAGCAGCTTAGAGGTACAACAGCCCCAGCATTTT
CASSLEVQQPQHF
>TRBV4-1|TRBD1|TRBJ1-5|NA
TGCGCCAGCAGCCAACCAGACAGGGTCGGGCAGCCCCAGCATTTT
CASSQPDRVGQPQHF
>TRBV4-3|NA|TRBJ2-3|NA
TGCGCCAGCGGGGGGCCTCTCACAGATACGCAGTATTTT
CASGGPLTDTQYF
>TRBV13|NA|TRBJ2-5|once
TGTGCCAGCAGCATCCGACAGTACAATGAGCAGTACTTC
CASSIRQYNEQYF
>TRBV7-9|TRBD2|TRBJ2-5|NA
TGTGCCAGCAGCCCACGGACGGCTAGCGGTATTGAGACCCAGTACTTC
CASSPRTASGIETQYF
>TRBV29-1|NA|TRBJ2-1|NA
TGCAGCGTTGGTGGGTTCCGGGACAATGAGCAGTTCTTC
CSVGGFRDNEQFF
>TRBV12-3/TRBV12-4|NA|TRBJ2-7|NA
TGTGCCAGCAGTTTAATCGAGGGGGGCGAGCAGTACTTC
CASSLIEGGEQYF
>TRBV10-3|TRBD2|TRBJ2-1|NA
TGTGCCATCAGTGAGTCCCGGGGGGATGAGCAGTTCTTC
CAISESRGDEQFF
>TRBV20-1|NA|TRBJ2-7|few
TGCAGTGCTGCCTCCTACTCAGGGGTCAACCCCTACGAGCAGTACTTC
CSAASYSGVNPYEQYF
>TRBV6-5|NA|TRBJ1-1|NA
TGTGCCAGCAGGAAGACAGCGAACACTGAAGCTTTCTTT
CASRKTANTEAFF
>TRBV24-1|NA|TRBJ2-5|NA
TGTGCCACCAGCCCTGCCAAGGGGCGGGAGACCCAGTACTTC
CATSPAKGRETQYF
>TRBV20-1|TRBD2|TRBJ2-1|NA
TGCAGTGCTAGAGATCCCTCCTGGGTAGCGGGGGGTTTAAATGAGCAGTTCTTC
CSARDPSWVAGGLNEQFF
>TRBV6-2/TRBV6-3|NA|TRBJ2-3|NA
TGTGCCAGCAGGCCAGGGGGGCTATACACAGATACGCAGTATTTT
CASRPGGLYTDTQYF
>TRBV7-9|TRBD1|TRBJ2-3|NA
TGTGCCATTGGACAGGGGGCCATAGATACGCAGTATTTT
CAIGQGAIDTQYF
>TRBV12-3/TRBV12-4|TRBD2|TRBJ2-5|NA
TGTGCCAGCAGGGGATCGACTAGCACAGAGACCCAGTACTTC
CASRGSTSTETQYF
>TRBV28|NA|TRBJ1-2|NA
TGTGCCAGCAGTTTCGTGGGGAAAACCTATGGCTACACCTTC
CASSFVGKTYGYTF
>TRBV2|TRBD1|TRBJ2-1|few
TGTGCCAGCGGTCGGGAGACAGGGGCCTACAATGAGCAGTTCTTC
CASGRETGAYNEQFF
>TRBV27|NA|TRBJ1-1|NA
TGTGCCAGCAGTATGACTACAGGGTTCACTGAAGCTTTCTTT
CASSMTTGFTEAFF
>TRBV20-1|TRBD2|TRBJ2-5|NA
TGCAGTGCTAAAATAGCGGGGCGGAGCGTCCAGGAGACCCAGTACTTC
CSAKIAGRSVQETQYF
>TRBV7-2|TRBD2|TRBJ2-2|NA
TGTGCCAGCAGCCGCCCGGGTAGCGGGGCGAACACCGGGGAGCTGTTTTTT
CASSRPGSGANTGELFF
>TRBV3-1|NA|TRBJ2-7|NA
TGTGCCAGCAGCCAAGGTTGGAGGGTGGTAGGGGGCGAGCAGTACTTC
CASSQGWRVVGGEQYF
>TRBV20-1|NA|TRBJ2-1|NA
TGCAGTGCTAGCGGCGGGGGCCCCATATACAATGAGCAGTTCTTC
CSASGGGPIYNEQFF
>TRBV29-1|NA|TRBJ2-6|NA
TGCAGCGCAGGGGACACCCGATCTGGGGCCAACGTCCTGACTTTC
CSAGDTRSGANVLTF
>TRBV9|NA|TRBJ2-6|few
TGTGCCAGCAGCGTAGGTTCAGGAGCCACCTCTGGGGCCAACGTCCTGACTTTC
CASSVGSGATSGANVLTF
>TRBV7-9|TRBD1|TRBJ1-5|NA
TGTGCCAGCACCACAGGGGATCAGCCCCAGCATTTT
CASTTGDQPQHF
>TRBV3-1|TRBD2|TRBJ2-3|NA
TGTGCCAGCAGCCAAGATTTGAGACCGCGGGGGGATACGCAGTATTTT
CASSQDLRPRGDTQYF
>TRBV15|NA|TRBJ2-7|NA
TGTGCCACCAGCGAGGGGCCGACTGAGCAGTACTTC
CATSEGPTEQYF
>TRBV5-1|NA|TRBJ2-5|few
TGCGCCAGCAGCTTGGTTGCTTTATCCCAAGAGACCCAGTACTTC
CASSLVALSQETQYF
>TRBV28|TRBD2|TRBJ2-1|few
TGTGCCAGCACAGGACTAGCGGGGGACTACAATGAGCAGTTCTTC
CASTGLAGDYNEQFF
>TRBV6-2/TRBV6-3|NA|TRBJ2-1|NA
TGTGCCAGCAGTTACTCCCTAGTTACCCACAATGAGCAGTTCTTC
CASSYSLVTHNEQFF
>TRBV7-9|TRBD1|TRBJ2-3|NA
TGTGCCAGCAGCCAACAGGGGATAGGCACAGATACGCAGTATTTT
CASSQQGIGTDTQYF
>TRBV6-5|TRBD1|TRBJ2-7|NA
TGTGCCAGCAGTTATTCCGGGACAGGGGTGGCCTACGAGCAGTACTTC
CASSYSGTGVAYEQYF
>TRBV6-2/TRBV6-3|TRBD2|TRBJ2-1|NA
TGTGCCAGCAGTTACGGGACTAGCGGTCCCCCGGGATACAATGAGCAGTTCTTC
CASSYGTSGPPGYNEQFF
>TRBV7-2|NA|TRBJ2-7|many
TGTGCCAGCAGCGACACCGGGTACGAGCAGTACTTC
CASSDTGYEQYF
>TRBV7-9|NA|TRBJ2-3|NA
TGTGCCAGCAGCTTTTCCCCAGGCAGCAGTTTTGCTACGCAGTATTTT
CASSFSPGSSFATQYF
>TRBV2|TRBD1|TRBJ2-5|NA
TGTGCCAGCAAAGGACAGGGGGCAACGTGGGAGACCCAGTACTTC
CASKGQGATWETQYF
>TRBV7-8|NA|TRBJ2-1|NA
TGTGCCAGCATGGGGGGCAGGGGGAATGAGCAGTTCTTC
CASMGGRGNEQFF
>TRBV20-1|NA|TRBJ2-3|NA
TGCAGTGCTAGTCACTTTCAGTCTAGCACAGATACGCAGTATTTT
CSASHFQSSTDTQYF
>TRBV4-2|TRBD2|TRBJ2-5|few
TGTGCCAGCAGCCAAGACCCAAGCGGGGGTCTCGGGACCCAGTACTTC
CASSQDPSGGLGTQYF
>TRBV5-6|NA|TRBJ2-7|NA
TGTGCCAGCAGCTTGTTTTCGGGGAGCGGGTCCTACGAGCAGTACTTC
CASSLFSGSGSYEQYF
>TRBV2|NA|TRBJ2-7|NA
TGTGCCAGCAGTGAGTGGCGGGCAGGGGATGGCTACGAGCAGTACTTC
CASSEWRAGDGYEQYF